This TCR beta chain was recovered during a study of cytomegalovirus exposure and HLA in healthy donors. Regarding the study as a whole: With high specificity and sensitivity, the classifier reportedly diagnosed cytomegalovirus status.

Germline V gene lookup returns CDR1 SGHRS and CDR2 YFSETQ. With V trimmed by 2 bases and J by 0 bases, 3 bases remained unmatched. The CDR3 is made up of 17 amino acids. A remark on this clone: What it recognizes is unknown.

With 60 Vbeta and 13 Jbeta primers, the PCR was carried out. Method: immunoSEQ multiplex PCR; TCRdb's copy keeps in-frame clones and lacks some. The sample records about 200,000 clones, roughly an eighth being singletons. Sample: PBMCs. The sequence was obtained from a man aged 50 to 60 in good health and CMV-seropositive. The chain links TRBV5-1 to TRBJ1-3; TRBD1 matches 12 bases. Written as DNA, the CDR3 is TGCGCCAGCAGCTTTGGGACAGGGGGCCTCTCTGGAAACACCATATATTTT. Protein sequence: CASSFGTGGLSGNTIYF.